The clone carrying this T cell receptor (beta chain) was picked up a small number of times. These data originate in a study of blood T cells in healthy people across ages. Background on the study: Capture via template switching afforded approximately one barcoded beta molecule per two T cells.

Then a second PCR, running roughly 7 to 11 cycles, was carried out with a sample-barcoded 5' primer and a J-beta primer mix. One entry per CDR3 protein, called by TCRdb with MiXCR from the 5' RACE reads. Of under 700,000 distinct CDR3 sequences listed, under 30% are singletons. Researchers isolated at least 6 million PBMCs per sample. Separately, the same data were catalogued under a study of T cells of mothers and their children. That paper states: Donation came from a few healthy Caucasian mothers together with their six children. cDNA was made from all extracted RNA, roughly 1.4 ug per 15 ul.

This TCR was sampled from a boy younger than 18 in good health. The sample was blood.

CDR3 sequence: CASSYSSTGYGYTF. The DNA of the CDR3 is TGTGCCAGCAGTTACTCAAGCACAGGGTATGGCTACACCTTC. The chain couples TRBV27 to TRBJ1-2; perhaps TRBD1 as D (6 bases). From germline, CDR1 is MNHEY and CDR2 SMNVEV (reference sequence). The length of the CDR3 is 14 residues. The V end was cut by 4 bases, the J end by 5 bases, with 14 bases between.